Following are 22 T cell receptor beta chains from one sample sequenced in a study of blood T cell repertoires in COVID-19. Libraries were prepared by immunoSEQ multiplex PCR; TCRdb keeps only in-frame clonotypes and omits some of them. The sample holds tens of thousands of clones, about four fifths seen once. The sequencing input was peripheral blood. All receptors derive from a man between 65 and 85 years old with acute or convalescent COVID-19.

The chain employs TRBV28 and TRBJ1-1; a possible D gene is TRBD1 (6 bases). Germline V gives CDR1 MDHEN, CDR2 SYDVKM. The CDR3 has 13 residues. With 6 bases removed from V and 0 bases from J, the gap between germline ends came to 8 bases. CDR3 protein: CASRGHLNTEAFF. The DNA of the CDR3 is TGTGCCAGCAGGGGACACCTGAACACTGAAGCTTTCTTT.

The chain recombines TRBV19 with TRBJ2-3; 8 bases fit TRBD2. The CDR3 spans 15 residues. The trim removed 10 bases at V and 2 bases at J, leaving 11 bases unmatched. Germline CDR1 is LNHDA and CDR2 is SQIVND (reference sequence). In DNA form, the CDR3 reads TGTGCCACCCGGAGCACTAGCGGATCCACAGATACGCAGTATTTT. Its protein is CATRSTSGSTDTQYF.

This clone was counted a single time. V usage is TRBV2 and J usage is TRBJ1-1; a possible D gene is TRBD1 (6 bases). Trimming took off 6 bases at V and 5 bases at J, with 16 bases between the two ends. This CDR3 is built from 14 residues. Germline loops: CDR1 SNHLY, CDR2 FYNNEI. The CDR3 DNA sequence: TGTGCCAGCAGAAGACAGGTAATCGGGACTGAAGCTTTCTTT. Translating it yields CASRRQVIGTEAFF.

In nucleotides, the CDR3 is TGTGCCAGCACCCTAGACAGGGACACTGAAGCTTTCTTT. This encodes CASTLDRDTEAFF. The chain is built from TRBV12-3 or TRBV12-4 and TRBJ1-1; 7 bases match TRBD1. This CDR3 is 13 amino acids long. Losses at the gene ends were 7 bases for V and 3 bases for J; bases not matched to a gene: 5.

The rearrangement uses TRBV10-3 and TRBJ1-2; D is perhaps TRBD1 (5 bases). V shed 2 bases and J shed 9 bases, with 13 bases lying between them. The CDR3 covers 13 residues. Looked up from germline, CDR1 is ENHRY and CDR2 is SYGVKD. The CDR3 region has the DNA TGTGCCATCAGTGAGGGGGGGTCGGACCGCTACACCTTC. Translation: CAISEGGSDRYTF.

This clone was counted only a few times. The chain uses TRBV11-1 and TRBJ2-3; TRBD2 is a possible D gene (6 bases). Trimming shortened V by 5 bases and J by 4 bases, and 10 bases separated the two germline ends. The CDR3 runs 13 residues. Per germline, CDR1 SGHAT and CDR2 FQDESV (reference sequence). CDR3 protein: CASSEGTADTQYF. The CDR3 DNA follows: TGTGCCAGCAGCGAGGGGACTGCAGATACGCAGTATTTT.

V is TRBV28 and J is TRBJ1-2; D is uncertain. Germline V CDR1 and CDR2: MDHEN, SYDVKM. This CDR3 contains 12 residues. Between the trimmed V and J ends, which lost 6 bases and 2 bases, there was a span of 7 bases. The CDR3 loop reads CASRTTNYGYTF. Here the CDR3 DNA reads TGTGCCAGCAGGACAACAAACTATGGCTACACCTTC.

The chain recombines TRBV3-1 (or the pseudogene TRBV3-2) with TRBJ2-1, with 8 bases that match TRBD2. From germline, CDR1 is LGHDT and CDR2 YNNKEL (reference sequence). The J segment lost 2 bases and the V segment lost 5 bases, leaving 8 bases of the junction unmatched. This CDR3 is 16 amino acids long. Here the CDR3 DNA reads TGTGCCAGCAGCTCCCGGAGCGGGAGTCCCTACAATGAGCAGTTCTTC. Protein: CASSSRSGSPYNEQFF.

The chain recombines TRBV5-1 with TRBJ1-1, with D possibly TRBD1 on 5 matching bases. The CDR3 is 16 residues long. The V gene's germline CDR1 is SGHRS and CDR2 YFSETQ. V was trimmed by 4 bases and J by 0 bases, leaving 16 bases between them. CDR3 residues: CASSPPAGGLNTEAFF. The DNA for the CDR3 is TGCGCCAGCAGCCCTCCGGCGGGGGGACTGAACACTGAAGCTTTCTTT.

V gene TRBV5-4 combines with J gene TRBJ2-7, with 13 bases matching TRBD2. V shed 1 base, J shed 3 bases, and the junction held 10 bases outside the gene matches. Germline V gives CDR1 SGHNT, CDR2 YYREEE (reference sequence). The CDR3 contains 18 residues. The CDR3 DNA sequence: TGTGCCAGCAGCTTGAGACTAGCGGGAGGTCGTTTTCGCTACGAGCAGTACTTC. This sequence encodes CASSLRLAGGRFRYEQYF.

The V call is TRBV19, the J call TRBJ1-1; 7 bases fit TRBD1. From germline, CDR1 is LNHDA and CDR2 SQIVND (reference sequence). The CDR3 spans 13 residues. V trimming: 4 bases; J trimming: 7 bases; junction bases outside the gene matches: 6. CDR3 in DNA: TGTGCCAGTAGTAAGGGACAGTGGAATGAAGCTTTCTTT. Protein sequence: CASSKGQWNEAFF.

This clone was observed a few times. Other DNA sequences in the sample encode the same CDR3. The chain carries TRBV2 and TRBJ1-1; maybe TRBD1 (6 bases). Looked up from germline, CDR1 is SNHLY and CDR2 is FYNNEI. CDR3 length equals 13 residues. V was pared by 3 bases and J by 1 base, with 6 bases between. The CDR3 protein is CASSDRGNTEAFF. The CDR3 DNA follows: TGTGCCAGCAGTGACAGGGGGAACACTGAAGCTTTCTTT.

This sequence joins TRBV6-1 and TRBJ1-6; TRBD1 aligns across 7 bases. Germline trimming cut 2 bases from V and 7 bases from J; bases unmatched to any gene: 5. CDR3 length: 15 residues. Germline CDR1 MNHNS, CDR2 SASEGT. In DNA form, the CDR3 reads TGTGCCAGCAGTGAATCTACAGGGGTCAATTCACCCCTCCACTTT. This gives the protein CASSESTGVNSPLHF.

The chain is built from TRBV19 and TRBJ1-5; the D is unclear. Germline V lookup: CDR1 LNHDA, CDR2 SQIVND (reference sequence). V dropped 6 bases and J dropped 3 bases, with 18 bases sitting between them. This CDR3 region has 16 residues. The CDR3 loop reads CASRKTGGMDNQPQHF. DNA of the CDR3: TGTGCCAGTAGAAAGACTGGAGGGATGGACAATCAGCCCCAGCATTTT.

This clone came up a few times. V and J are TRBV7-3 and TRBJ1-2, with 8 bases lining up with TRBD1. Trimming at V came to 5 bases and at J to 4 bases, leaving 0 bases not matched to a gene. Germline V gene lookup returns CDR1 SGHTA and CDR2 FQGTGA. This CDR3 has 12 amino acids. CDR3 sequence: CASSDRGYGYTF. DNA of the CDR3: TGTGCCAGCAGCGACAGGGGCTATGGCTACACCTTC.

This chain links TRBV5-6 with TRBJ1-2; D perhaps matches TRBD1 (5 bases). Per the germline V gene, CDR1 is SGHDT and CDR2 is YYEEEE. The CDR3 length is 14 residues. Trimming removed 1 base from V and 5 bases from J, with 12 bases in between. The CDR3 here is CASSLRQGWYGYTF. CDR3 coding DNA: TGTGCCAGCAGCTTGCGGCAGGGATGGTATGGCTACACCTTC.

V and J are TRBV3-1 (or the pseudogene TRBV3-2) and TRBJ2-3, with TRBD1 matching 8 bases. Trimming at V came to 7 bases and at J to 3 bases, leaving 36 bases not matched to a gene. This CDR3 is built from 24 residues. CDR1 and CDR2 from the germline V gene are LGHDT and YNNKEL (reference sequence). CDR3 sequence: CASTKERTNTSLLILDRATDTQYF. CDR3 in DNA: TGTGCCAGCACTAAGGAAAGAACCAACACTAGTCTTTTAATCTTGGACAGGGCTACAGATACGCAGTATTTT.

The chain uses TRBV30 and TRBJ2-1; 8 nucleotides align to TRBD1. This CDR3 comprises 14 residues. The trim removed 3 bases at V and 8 bases at J, leaving 9 bases unmatched. Germline CDR1 GTSNPN, CDR2 SVGIG (reference sequence). In DNA, the CDR3 is TGTGCCTGGAGGGGGGCAGGGGGCTTCGATGAGCAGTTCTTC. Its protein product is CAWRGAGGFDEQFF.

CDR3: CASSLGGSPYEQYF. DNA for the CDR3: TGTGCCAGCAGCTTAGGTGGGAGTCCCTACGAGCAGTACTTC. This sequence joins TRBV7-3 and TRBJ2-7; possible D gene TRBD2, 5 bases. Germline CDR1 and CDR2: SGHTA and FQGTGA. This CDR3 contains 14 residues. Deletions cut 2 bases from V and 2 bases from J, with 10 bases between. Full variable domain (remainder filled in from reference TRBV7-3 and TRBJ2-7): GAGVSQTPSNKVTEKGKYVELRCDPISGHTALYWYRQSLGQGPEFLIYFQGTGAADDSGLPNDRFFAVRPEGSVSTLKIQRTERGDSAVYLCASSLGGSPYEQYFGPGTRLTVT.

This clone was found once. V gene TRBV6-5 combines with J gene TRBJ2-2; D is perhaps TRBD2 (6 bases). CDR1 and CDR2 from the germline V gene are MNHEY and SVGAGI. The CDR3 runs 14 residues. V was clipped by 5 bases and J by 7 bases, with 14 bases between them. The CDR3 DNA reads TGTGCCAGCAGTCCCGTCGCTAGCGTCGGGGAGCTGTTTTTT. Amino acid sequence: CASSPVASVGELFF.

V gene TRBV18 combines with J gene TRBJ2-7; 7 bases agree with TRBD1. V was clipped by 3 bases and J by 2 bases; unmatched bases: 7. Germline assignment: CDR1 KGHSH and CDR2 LQKENI. The CDR3 contains 15 residues. The CDR3 here is CASSPIQGETYEQYF. In nucleotides, the CDR3 is TGTGCCAGCTCACCGATCCAGGGGGAAACCTACGAGCAGTACTTC.

V gene TRBV24-1 combines with J gene TRBJ2-1, with D uncertain. Germline V gives CDR1 KGHDR, CDR2 SFDVKD. The CDR3 has 15 amino acids. Trimming cost V 3 bases and J 7 bases, with 15 bases left between them. CDR3 amino acids: CATSDTTSEMNEQFF. In DNA, the CDR3 is TGTGCCACCAGTGATACTACCAGCGAAATGAATGAGCAGTTCTTC.